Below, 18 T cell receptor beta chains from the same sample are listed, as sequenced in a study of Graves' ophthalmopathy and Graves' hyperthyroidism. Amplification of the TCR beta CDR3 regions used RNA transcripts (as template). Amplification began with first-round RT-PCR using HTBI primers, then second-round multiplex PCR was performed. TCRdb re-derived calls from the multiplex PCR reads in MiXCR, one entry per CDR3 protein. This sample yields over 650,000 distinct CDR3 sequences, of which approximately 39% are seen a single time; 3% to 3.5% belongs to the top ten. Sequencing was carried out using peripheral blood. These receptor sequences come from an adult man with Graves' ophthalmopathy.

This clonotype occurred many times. The CDR3 sequence: CASSRPGQGFNGYTF. DNA for the CDR3: TGTGCCAGCAGTCGTCCCGGACAGGGATTTAACGGCTACACCTTC. The genes are TRBV12-3 or TRBV12-4 and TRBJ1-2; 8 nucleotides match TRBD1. Unmatched junction bases numbered 13, after V lost 5 bases and J lost 8 bases. The CDR3 length is 15 residues.

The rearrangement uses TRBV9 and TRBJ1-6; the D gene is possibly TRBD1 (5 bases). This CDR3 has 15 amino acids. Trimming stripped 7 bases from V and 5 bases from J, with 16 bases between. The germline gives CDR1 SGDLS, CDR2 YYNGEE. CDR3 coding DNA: TGTGCCAGCGGGAGTCTGGGGGTCCATAATTCACCCCTCCACTTT. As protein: CASGSLGVHNSPLHF.

CDR3 in amino acids: CSARGDRGTLGEQYF. The CDR3 nucleotides read TGCAGTGCTAGGGGGGATCGAGGGACTCTGGGCGAGCAGTACTTC. The chain couples TRBV20-1 to TRBJ2-7; weak D call: TRBD2 (6 bases). The length of the CDR3 is 15 residues. V was clipped by 3 bases and J by 6 bases, with 21 bases between them. Looked up from germline, CDR1 is DFQATT and CDR2 is SNEGSKA (reference sequence).

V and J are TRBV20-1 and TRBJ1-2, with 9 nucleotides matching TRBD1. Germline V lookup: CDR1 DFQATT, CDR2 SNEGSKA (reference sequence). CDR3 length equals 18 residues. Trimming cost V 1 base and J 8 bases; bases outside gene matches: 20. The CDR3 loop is CSARVNFVTGGFTGGYTF. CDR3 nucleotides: TGCAGTGCTAGAGTCAATTTCGTGACAGGGGGATTTACCGGCGGCTACACCTTC.

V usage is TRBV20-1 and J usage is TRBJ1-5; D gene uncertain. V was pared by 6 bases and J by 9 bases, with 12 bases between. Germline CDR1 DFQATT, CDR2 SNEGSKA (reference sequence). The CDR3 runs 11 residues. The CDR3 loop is CSATRLVPQHF. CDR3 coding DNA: TGCAGTGCGACCCGACTAGTGCCCCAGCATTTT.

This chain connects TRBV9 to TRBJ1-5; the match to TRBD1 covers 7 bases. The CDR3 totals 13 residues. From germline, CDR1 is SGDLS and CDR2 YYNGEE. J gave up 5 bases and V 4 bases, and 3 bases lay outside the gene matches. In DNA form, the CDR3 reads TGTGCCAGCAGCAAGGGGGCACATCAGCCCCAGCATTTT. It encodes CASSKGAHQPQHF. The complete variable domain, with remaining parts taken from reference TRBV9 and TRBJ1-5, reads DSGVTQTPKHLITATGQRVTLRCSPRSGDLSVYWYQQSLDQGLQFLIQYYNGEERAKGNILERFSAQQFPDLHSELNLSSLELGDSALYFCASSKGAHQPQHFGDGTRLSIL.

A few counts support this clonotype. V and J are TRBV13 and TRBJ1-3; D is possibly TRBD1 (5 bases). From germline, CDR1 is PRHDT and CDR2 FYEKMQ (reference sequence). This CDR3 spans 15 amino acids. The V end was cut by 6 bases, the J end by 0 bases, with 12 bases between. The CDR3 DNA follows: TGTGCCAGCAGTGCCGGGACGGGCTCTGGAAACACCATATATTTT. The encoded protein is CASSAGTGSGNTIYF.

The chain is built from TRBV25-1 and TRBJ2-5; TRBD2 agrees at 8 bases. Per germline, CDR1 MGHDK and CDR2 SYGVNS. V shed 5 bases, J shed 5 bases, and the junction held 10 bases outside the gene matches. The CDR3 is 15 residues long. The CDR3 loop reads CASSRGGGARETQYF. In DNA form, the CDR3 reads TGTGCCAGCAGTCGGGGGGGGGGGGCTAGGGAGACCCAGTACTTC.

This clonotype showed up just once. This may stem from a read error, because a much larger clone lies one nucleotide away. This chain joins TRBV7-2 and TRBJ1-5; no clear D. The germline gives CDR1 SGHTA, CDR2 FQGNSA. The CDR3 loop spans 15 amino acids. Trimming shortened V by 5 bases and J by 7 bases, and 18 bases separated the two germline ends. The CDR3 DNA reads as TGTGCCAGCAGCCCAGAACGTCGGGCGCAACAGCCCCAGCATTTT. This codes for CASSPERRAQQPQHF.

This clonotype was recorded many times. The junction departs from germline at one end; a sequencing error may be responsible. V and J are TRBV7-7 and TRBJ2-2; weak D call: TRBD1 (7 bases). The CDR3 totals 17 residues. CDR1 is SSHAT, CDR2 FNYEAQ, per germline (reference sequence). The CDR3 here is CASSLGGPGQSAGELFF. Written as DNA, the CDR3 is TGTGCTAGCAGCTTGGGGGGACCGGGACAGTCCGCCGGGGAGCTGTTTTTT.

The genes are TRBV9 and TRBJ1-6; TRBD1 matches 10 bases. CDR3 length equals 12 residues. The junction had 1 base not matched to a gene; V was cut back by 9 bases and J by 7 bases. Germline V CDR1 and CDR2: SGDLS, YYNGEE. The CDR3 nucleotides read TGTGCCACGACAGGGGGCAATTCACCCCTCCACTTT. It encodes CATTGGNSPLHF.

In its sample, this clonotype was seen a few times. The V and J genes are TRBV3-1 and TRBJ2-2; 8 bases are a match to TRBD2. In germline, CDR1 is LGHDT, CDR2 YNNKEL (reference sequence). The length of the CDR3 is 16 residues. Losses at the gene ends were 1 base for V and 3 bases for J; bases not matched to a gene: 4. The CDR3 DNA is TGTGCCAGCAGCCAAGCCGGACTAGCCTACACCGGGGAGCTGTTTTTT. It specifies CASSQAGLAYTGELFF.

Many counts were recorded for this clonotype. CDR3 amino acids: CATSDSTGLAVQETQYF. The CDR3 DNA reads as TGTGCCACCAGTGATTCGACGGGACTAGCGGTCCAAGAGACCCAGTACTTC. J is TRBJ2-5 and V is TRBV24-1; 11 nucleotides agree with TRBD2. J gave up 1 base and V 2 bases, and 5 bases lay outside the gene matches. CDR1 and CDR2 (germline): KGHDR, SFDVKD. The CDR3 loop spans 17 amino acids.

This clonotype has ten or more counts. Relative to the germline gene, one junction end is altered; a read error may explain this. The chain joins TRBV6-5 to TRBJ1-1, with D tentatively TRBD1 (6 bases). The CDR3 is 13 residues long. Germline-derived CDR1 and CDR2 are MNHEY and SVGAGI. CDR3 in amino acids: CASSPWRAGEGFF. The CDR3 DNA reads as TGTGCCAGCAGTCCATGGAGGGCAGGGGAAGGTTTCTTT.

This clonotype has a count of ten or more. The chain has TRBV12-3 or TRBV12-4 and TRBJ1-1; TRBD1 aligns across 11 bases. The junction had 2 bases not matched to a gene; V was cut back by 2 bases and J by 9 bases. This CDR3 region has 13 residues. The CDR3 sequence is CASSLRDRGKAFF. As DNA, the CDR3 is TGTGCCAGCAGTTTACGGGACAGGGGGAAAGCTTTCTTT.

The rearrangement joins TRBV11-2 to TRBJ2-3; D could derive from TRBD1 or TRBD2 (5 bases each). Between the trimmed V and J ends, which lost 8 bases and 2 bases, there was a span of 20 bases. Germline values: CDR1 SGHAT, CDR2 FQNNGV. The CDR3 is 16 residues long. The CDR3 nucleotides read TGTGCCAGCTCACGTTCAGGACAAGGGACCACAGATACGCAGTATTTT. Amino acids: CASSRSGQGTTDTQYF.

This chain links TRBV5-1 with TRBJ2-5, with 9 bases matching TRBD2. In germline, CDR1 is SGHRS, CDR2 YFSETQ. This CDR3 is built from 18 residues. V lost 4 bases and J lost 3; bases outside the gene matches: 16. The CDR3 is CASSPLRGGGAVEETQYF. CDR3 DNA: TGCGCCAGCAGCCCCTTGCGAGGCGGGGGGGCCGTTGAAGAGACCCAGTACTTC.

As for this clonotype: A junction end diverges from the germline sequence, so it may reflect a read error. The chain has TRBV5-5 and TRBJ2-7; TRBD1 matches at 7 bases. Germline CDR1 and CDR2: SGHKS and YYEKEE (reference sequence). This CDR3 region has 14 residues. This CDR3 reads CASSRDSTIYEQDF. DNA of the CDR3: TGCGCCAGCAGCCGGGACAGCACGATTTACGAGCAGGACTTC.